This entry describes one T cell receptor beta chain. As yet, its antigen is unknown. Amplified TCR beta CDR3 regions came from RNA transcripts. TCR CDR3 regions were first amplified by RT-PCR with HTBI primers. TCRdb ran MiXCR on the multiplex PCR reads and lists one entry per CDR3 protein. Of 750,000 to 950,000 distinct CDR3 sequences listed, 35% to 40% were seen once; the top ten hold about 9%. Stable Graves' hyperthyroidism meant no ophthalmopathy progression within 18 months. This sample stems from a study of T cells in Graves' hyperthyroidism and ophthalmopathy. Study-wide results and limits: Before onset, by a median of approximately 5.9 months, the model predicted ophthalmopathy. Also found in blood were most expanded thyroid clonotypes above 0.001.

V lost 7 bases and J lost 4; bases outside the gene matches: 9. CDR1 and CDR2 from the germline V gene are LNHDA and SQIVND (reference sequence). The CDR3 is made up of 14 amino acids. The TCR originated in a man aged 18 to 30 with Graves' hyperthyroidism. The chain employs TRBV19 and TRBJ1-1; 7 bases line up with TRBD1. The specimen was blood. CDR3 coding DNA: TGTGCCAGTACCGCCGGACAGGTTGGCACTGAAGCTTTCTTT. It translates to CASTAGQVGTEAFF.